This T cell receptor (beta chain) was recovered during a study of cytomegalovirus exposure and HLA in healthy donors. Study as a whole: A prior analysis found 95 million to 140 million unique TCR beta sequences from around 200 million T cells. Findings and limits, study-wide: Most of the TCR beta V segments (in an earlier analysis) were productive either about 87% or about 30% of the time. In a later analysis, at a false discovery rate of 0.05, about 16,000 TCR beta sequences matched HLA alleles.

V shed 1 base and J 7 bases; nucleotides not matched to a gene: 6. Looked up from germline, CDR1 is MGHRA and CDR2 is YSYEKL. The CDR3 length is 16 residues. This PCR relied on a set of 60 Vbeta primers and 13 Jbeta primers. The method was immunoSEQ multiplex PCR; TCRdb's version includes in-frame clones alone and lacks a portion of them. The table lists 80,000 to 100,000 clones, roughly 70% of them singletons. A remark on this clone: Its antigen remains unidentified.

The source material was PBMCs. The chain recombines TRBV4-1 with TRBJ2-1; TRBD2 matches at 11 bases. This TCR was sampled from a young woman in good health and CMV-seropositive. The CDR3 region has the DNA TGCGCCAGCAGCCAAGGACTAGCGGGAAATCAAAATGAGCAGTTCTTC. Translating it yields CASSQGLAGNQNEQFF.